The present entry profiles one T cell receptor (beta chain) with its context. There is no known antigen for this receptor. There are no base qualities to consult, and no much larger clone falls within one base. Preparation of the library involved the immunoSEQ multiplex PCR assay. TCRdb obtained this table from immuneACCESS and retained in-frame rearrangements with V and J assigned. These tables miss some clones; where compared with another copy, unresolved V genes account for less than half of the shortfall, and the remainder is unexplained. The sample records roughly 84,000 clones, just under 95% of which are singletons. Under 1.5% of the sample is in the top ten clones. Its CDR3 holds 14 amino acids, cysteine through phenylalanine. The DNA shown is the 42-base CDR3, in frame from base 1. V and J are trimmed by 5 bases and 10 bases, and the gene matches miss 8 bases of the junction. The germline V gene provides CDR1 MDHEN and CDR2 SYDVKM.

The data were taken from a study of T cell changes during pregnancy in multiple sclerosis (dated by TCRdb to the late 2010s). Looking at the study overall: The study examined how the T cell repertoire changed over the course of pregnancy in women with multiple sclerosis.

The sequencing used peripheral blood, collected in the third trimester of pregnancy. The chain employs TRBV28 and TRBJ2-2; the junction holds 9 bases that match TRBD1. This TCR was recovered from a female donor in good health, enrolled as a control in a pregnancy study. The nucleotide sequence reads TGTGCCAGCAGTGGGGGACAGGGTGTTAAGGAGCTGTTTTTT. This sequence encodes CASSGGQGVKELFF. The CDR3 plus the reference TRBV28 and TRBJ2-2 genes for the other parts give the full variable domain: DVKVTQSSRYLVKRTGEKVFLECVQDMDHENMFWYRQDPGLGLRLIYFSYDVKMKEKGDIPEGYSVSREKKERFSLILESASTNQTSMYLCASSGGQGVKELFFGEGSRLTVL.